The next 22 T cell receptor beta chains were all read from a single sample in a study of early T cells in non-severe SARS-CoV-2 infection. TCRdb reanalysed the 5' RACE reads using MiXCR and keeps one entry per CDR3 protein. The repertoire holds under 85,000 distinct CDR3 sequences, with around 13% as singletons. Sequencing input: whole blood. These receptor sequences come from an adult who was a healthcare worker with PCR-confirmed SARS-CoV-2 infection or an uninfected control (not recorded which).

In its sample, this clonotype was seen a few times. The chain couples TRBV7-9 to TRBJ1-1; unclear D gene. The CDR3 extends over 13 amino acids. The V gene's germline CDR1 is SEHNR and CDR2 FQNEAQ (reference sequence). V was clipped by 6 bases and J by 4 bases, with 12 bases between them. CDR3 sequence (DNA): TGTGCCAGCAGACTGGGAGGATTCACTGAAGCTTTCTTT. Amino acids: CASRLGGFTEAFF.

This clonotype was recorded many times. The chain couples TRBV6-1 to TRBJ2-7; D may correspond to TRBD1 or TRBD2 (5 bases each). Germline CDR1 and CDR2: MNHNS and SASEGT. There are 17 residues in the CDR3. Trimming removed 6 bases at V and 5 bases at J, with 26 bases between. DNA of the CDR3: TGTGCCAGCAGCCATCAAGTGTATAGGGACCTCGGGAACGAGCAGTACTTC. It codes for CASSHQVYRDLGNEQYF.

Ten or more counts support this clonotype. This chain links TRBV29-1 with TRBJ1-1; 7 bases fit TRBD1. The germline V gene encodes CDR1 SQVTM and CDR2 ANQGSEA. The junction had 9 bases not matched to a gene; V was cut back by 6 bases and J by 11 bases. The CDR3 contains 11 residues. The DNA for the CDR3 is TGCAGCGTCATGCTGAGGGGGCTGGCTTTCTTT. It translates to CSVMLRGLAFF.

As to this clonotype: Given a much more abundant clone one base away, this may be a read error. The chain links TRBV18 to TRBJ1-6; 10 bases are a match to TRBD1. The CDR3 loop spans 13 amino acids. Germline CDR1 reads KGHSH; CDR2 reads LQKENI. The CDR3 region is CASGTGDNSPPHF. The CDR3 DNA sequence: TGTGCCAGCGGGACAGGGGACAATTCACCCCCCCACTTT.

A few counts support this clonotype. This chain connects TRBV10-3 to TRBJ1-6; TRBD1 matches 7 bases. Germline CDR1 reads ENHRY; CDR2 reads SYGVKD. The CDR3 covers 14 residues. V dropped 6 bases and J dropped 5; count of bases not matched to a gene: 4. The CDR3 reads CAISIDRDNSPLHF. The DNA for the CDR3 is TGTGCCATCAGCATTGACAGGGATAATTCACCCCTCCACTTT.

The chain joins TRBV27 to TRBJ2-7, with a tentative D call TRBD2 (6 bases). CDR1 and CDR2 (germline): MNHEY, SMNVEV (reference sequence). The CDR3 loop spans 15 amino acids. V shed 2 bases and J shed 5 bases, with 16 bases lying between them. CDR3 sequence reads: CASSLRRGARDEQYF. The CDR3 DNA follows: TGTGCCAGCAGTTTACGCCGCGGGGCTCGGGACGAGCAGTACTTC.

This clonotype was detected ten times or more. The rearrangement uses TRBV6-5 and TRBJ2-1; weak D call: TRBD1 (5 bases). Trimming shortened V by 4 bases and J by 9 bases, and 16 bases separated the two germline ends. Germline V gene data show CDR1 as MNHEY and CDR2 as SVGAGI. This CDR3 is built from 14 residues. The CDR3 bases are TGTGCCAGCAGTTCCCCCTCGGTAAGGGGTGAGCAGTTCTTC. This encodes CASSSPSVRGEQFF.

This clonotype has more than one count but fewer than ten. The CDR3 nucleotides read TGTGCCAGTAGTGCGAAGCTAGCGGGGGCCTACGAGCAGTACTTC. The encoded protein is CASSAKLAGAYEQYF. The chain is built from TRBV19 and TRBJ2-7; 10 bases fit TRBD2. Germline V lookup: CDR1 LNHDA, CDR2 SQIVND (reference sequence). V trimming: 5 bases; J trimming: 2 bases; junction bases outside the gene matches: 6. The CDR3 contains 15 residues.

This clonotype occurred many times. The rearrangement links TRBV20-1 to TRBJ2-5, with a possible D match to TRBD1 (6 bases). The CDR3 covers 12 residues. The V end lost 8 bases, the J end lost 5 bases, and 15 bases lay between the germline ends. Germline assignment: CDR1 DFQATT and CDR2 SNEGSKA (reference sequence). Here the CDR3 DNA reads TGCAGTCTTCTGGGGGCGACGGAGACCCAGTACTTC. It specifies CSLLGATETQYF.

As to this clonotype: Possible read error: a much larger clone is one base away. The CDR3 coding sequence is TGTGCCCGCTCCCCGGGTCCTTTAACTGAAAAACTGTTTTTT. This translates into CARSPGPLTEKLFF. The chain is built from TRBV6-5 and TRBJ1-4; no firm D call. The V end lost 11 bases, the J end lost 7 bases, and 20 bases lay between the germline ends. Per germline, CDR1 MNHEY and CDR2 SVGAGI. This CDR3 region has 14 residues.

The chain has TRBV28 and TRBJ2-5; D is unclear. From germline, CDR1 is MDHEN and CDR2 SYDVKM. With 3 bases removed from V and 9 bases from J, the gap between germline ends came to 8 bases. The length of the CDR3 is 11 residues. CDR3 amino acids: CASSFKWPQYF. Here the CDR3 DNA reads TGTGCCAGCAGTTTTAAGTGGCCCCAGTACTTC.

This clonotype has ten or more counts. V usage is TRBV11-2 and J usage is TRBJ2-3; 11 bases map to TRBD2. Germline-derived CDR1 and CDR2 are SGHAT and FQNNGV. The CDR3 extends over 18 amino acids. With 5 bases clipped from V and 2 bases from J, the junction kept 12 bases outside the gene matches. CDR3 sequence: CASSLGLLAGAPTDTQYF. The CDR3 DNA is TGTGCCAGCAGCCTCGGGTTACTAGCGGGGGCCCCCACAGATACGCAGTATTTT.

This clonotype has only a few counts. This chain links TRBV6-2 or TRBV6-3 with TRBJ2-2; no clear D. CDR3 size: 11 residues. Trimming removed 2 bases at V and 6 bases at J, with 1 base between. Germline V gene sequence: CDR1 MNHEY, CDR2 SVGEGT. In DNA form, the CDR3 reads TGTGCCAGCAGTTACCCCGGGGAGCTGTTTTTT. As protein: CASSYPGELFF.

In this sample, this clonotype turned up a few times. V is TRBV7-2 and J is TRBJ2-1, with D possibly matching TRBD2 (6 bases). V lost 6 bases, J lost 12 bases, and 18 bases lay in between. This CDR3 is 13 amino acids long. Germline CDR1 is SGHTA and CDR2 is FQGNSA. The CDR3 sequence is CASRLGRDSRQFF. Here the CDR3 DNA reads TGTGCCAGCAGGTTGGGACGGGACTCCCGGCAGTTCTTC.

This clonotype was recorded many times. The CDR3 loop reads CASSLYGQGGGNTIYF. CDR3 bases: TGTGCCAGCAGCTTATATGGGCAGGGGGGAGGAAACACCATATATTTT. The chain joins TRBV7-2 to TRBJ1-3; 7 positions agree with TRBD1. The CDR3 length is 16 residues. V was pared by 2 bases and J by 4 bases, with 8 bases of the junction left unmatched. Germline CDR1 reads SGHTA; CDR2 reads FQGNSA.

This clonotype was counted at least ten times. This sequence joins TRBV13 and TRBJ2-7; D ambiguous. This CDR3 has 11 amino acids. Trimming left V 4 bases short and J 7 bases short, with 8 bases between. Germline CDR1 PRHDT, CDR2 FYEKMQ (reference sequence). CDR3 DNA: TGTGCCAGCAGCTCCCAAGAGGAGCAGTACTTC. It yields the protein CASSSQEEQYF. Combining the CDR3 with reference TRBV13 and TRBJ2-7 gives the whole variable domain AAGVIQSPRHLIKEKRETATLKCYPIPRHDTVYWYQQGPGQDPQFLISFYEKMQSDKGSIPDRFSAQQFSDYHSELNMSSLELGDSALYFCASSSQEEQYFGPGTRLTVT.

The table lists this clonotype with many counts. The J gene is TRBJ2-1, the V gene TRBV6-4; 8 bases agree with TRBD2. With 5 bases clipped from V and 0 bases from J, the junction kept 3 bases outside the gene matches. The CDR3 consists of 15 residues. The V gene's germline CDR1 is MRHNA and CDR2 SNTAGT. CDR3 region: CASSISGGSYNEQFF. Here the CDR3 DNA reads TGTGCCAGCAGTATAAGCGGGGGCTCCTACAATGAGCAGTTCTTC.

This clonotype was recorded many times. The V gene is TRBV2, the J gene TRBJ2-7; 8 nucleotides align to TRBD1. In germline, CDR1 is SNHLY, CDR2 FYNNEI. V dropped 7 bases and J dropped 2; count of bases not matched to a gene: 10. This CDR3 spans 15 amino acids. The DNA of the CDR3 is TGTGCCAGCACTTCAGGACAGGGTTGGACCTACGAGCAGTACTTC. Encoded protein: CASTSGQGWTYEQYF. Full variable domain (missing parts from reference TRBV2 and TRBJ2-7): EPEVTQTPSHQVTQMGQEVILRCVPISNHLYFYWYRQILGQKVEFLVSFYNNEISEKSEIFDDQFSVERPDGSNFTLKIRSTKLEDSAMYFCASTSGQGWTYEQYFGPGTRLTVT.

This clonotype appeared a few times. The DNA for the CDR3 is TGCAGCGTTGAAACTGACGGCTACACCTTC. It is translated as CSVETDGYTF. The rearrangement joins TRBV29-1 to TRBJ1-2; unclear D gene. The CDR3 consists of 10 residues. Germline CDR1 is SQVTM and CDR2 is ANQGSEA. Trimming took off 2 bases at V and 8 bases at J, with 6 bases between the two ends.

The sample holds many counts of this clonotype. V gene TRBV2 combines with J gene TRBJ2-6, with D perhaps matching TRBD1 (5 bases). The V end was cut by 6 bases, the J end by 2 bases, with 14 bases between. The germline V gene encodes CDR1 SNHLY and CDR2 FYNNEI. The CDR3 consists of 16 residues. The CDR3 here is CASSGETATGANVLTF. For the CDR3, the DNA is TGTGCCAGCAGCGGAGAGACAGCAACTGGGGCCAACGTCCTGACTTTC.

This clonotype has ten or more counts. V gene TRBV5-4 combines with J gene TRBJ2-7, with 8 positions matching TRBD1. Per the germline V gene, CDR1 is SGHNT and CDR2 is YYREEE (reference sequence). The CDR3 runs to 15 residues. With V trimmed by 3 bases and J by 7 bases, 12 bases remained unmatched. The CDR3 loop reads CASSSSGTGAREQYF. CDR3 in DNA: TGTGCCAGCAGCTCCTCCGGGACAGGAGCAAGGGAGCAGTACTTC.

The chain combines TRBV7-2 with TRBJ2-3, with a possible D match to TRBD2 (5 bases). This CDR3 has 16 amino acids. V was pared by 1 base and J by 0 bases, with 11 bases between. CDR1 is SGHTA, CDR2 FQGNSA, per germline. CDR3 DNA sequence: TGTGCCAGCAGCTTAGTCGGTGGACTTAGCACAGATACGCAGTATTTT. It encodes CASSLVGGLSTDTQYF.